These 20 T cell receptor beta chains came from one sample sequenced in a study of blood T cell repertoires in COVID-19. This table comes from immunoSEQ multiplex PCR, and its TCRdb copy is limited to in-frame clones, with some not included. The data hold roughly 200,000 clones, with roughly 86% observed a single time. The source material was peripheral blood. These receptors were taken from a woman under 40 with active or convalescent COVID-19.

The chain uses TRBV19 and TRBJ1-2, with 10 bases matching TRBD1. The germline gives CDR1 LNHDA, CDR2 SQIVND (reference sequence). With V trimmed by 6 bases and J by 8 bases, 12 bases remained unmatched. The CDR3 is 15 amino acids. The CDR3 nucleotides read TGTGCCAGTAGCCGAGAGCCCGGGACAGGGGTCGGCTACACCTTC. Translating it yields CASSREPGTGVGYTF.

The chain combines TRBV6-5 with TRBJ1-1; D remains ambiguous. Trimming pared 7 bases from V and 1 base from J, leaving 13 bases between. The CDR3 covers 14 residues. From germline, CDR1 is MNHEY and CDR2 SVGAGI. CDR3 in amino acids: CASTTGSQNTEAFF. The DNA of the CDR3 is TGTGCCAGCACCACGGGGTCGCAGAACACTGAAGCTTTCTTT.

This clone has a single count. The J gene is TRBJ2-6, the V gene TRBV18, with a tentative D call TRBD2 (6 bases). The CDR3 is made up of 16 amino acids. Trimming removed 6 bases from V and 5 bases from J, with 17 bases in between. Looked up from germline, CDR1 is KGHSH and CDR2 is LQKENI. The CDR3 DNA reads as TGTGCCAGCTCCCCCGGCCGGGACTCGAGGGCCAACGTCCTGACTTTC. Protein: CASSPGRDSRANVLTF.

The V call is TRBV27, the J call TRBJ1-1; TRBD1 is a possible D gene (5 bases). Trimming took off 6 bases at V and 5 bases at J, with 10 bases between the two ends. The CDR3 runs 12 residues. Germline V lookup: CDR1 MNHEY, CDR2 SMNVEV (reference sequence). In DNA, the CDR3 is TGTGCCAGCAGGGGGCGGGGGACTGAAGCTTTCTTT. Translating it yields CASRGRGTEAFF.

The table lists this clone with a count of one. The chain employs TRBV14 and TRBJ2-7; D is undetermined. The CDR3 is 15 amino acids. From germline, CDR1 is SGHDN and CDR2 FVKESK. V was clipped by 1 base and J by 0 bases, with 10 bases between them. The DNA of the CDR3 is TGTGCCAGCAGCCAAGTACATCTCGACTCCTACGAGCAGTACTTC. Its protein is CASSQVHLDSYEQYF.

V and J are TRBV10-3 and TRBJ1-5; 8 positions match TRBD1. Germline trimming cut 2 bases from V and 6 bases from J; bases unmatched to any gene: 9. The germline CDR1 and CDR2 sequences are ENHRY and SYGVKD. This CDR3 has 16 amino acids. The CDR3 DNA sequence: TGTGCCATCAGTGAGCGGCAGGGGGCGCCAGGTCAGCCCCAGCATTTT. Translation: CAISERQGAPGQPQHF.

The V call is TRBV10-3, the J call TRBJ2-7; 8 nucleotides match TRBD2. The CDR3 is made up of 16 amino acids. The trim removed 8 bases at V and 3 bases at J, leaving 15 bases unmatched. Looked up from germline, CDR1 is ENHRY and CDR2 is SYGVKD. The CDR3 nucleotides read TGTGCCATCGCGGCCGGGGGGGCCGCTGGAGGCTACGAGCAGTACTTC. This gives the protein CAIAAGGAAGGYEQYF.

This rearrangement joins TRBV5-1 to TRBJ2-6, with D perhaps TRBD2 (6 bases). There are 17 residues in the CDR3. The germline V and J ends were trimmed by 5 bases and 0 bases, with 15 bases remaining between them. From germline, CDR1 is SGHRS and CDR2 YFSETQ. CDR3 in DNA: TGCGCCAGCAGGAGCCTAGCGTCAAGCTCTGGGGCCAACGTCCTGACTTTC. It translates to CASRSLASSSGANVLTF.

This chain connects TRBV12-3 or TRBV12-4 to TRBJ1-1; 7 nucleotides align to TRBD1. V lost 2 bases to trimming and J lost 5 bases; unmatched junction nucleotides: 2. The CDR3 runs 13 residues. The CDR3 sequence: CASSLNRGTEAFF. CDR3 bases: TGTGCCAGCAGTTTAAACAGGGGAACTGAAGCTTTCTTT.

V gene TRBV12-3 or TRBV12-4 combines with J gene TRBJ1-2; no clear D. V was trimmed by 7 bases and J by 2 bases, leaving 5 bases between them. The CDR3 is made up of 11 amino acids. The CDR3 sequence: CASTHNYGYTF. CDR3 nucleotides: TGTGCCAGCACACACAACTATGGCTACACCTTC.

This clone was seen only once. CDR3 protein: CASSTGRELRSYTF. The CDR3 bases are TGTGCCAGCAGCACGGGAAGGGAATTAAGGAGCTACACCTTC. The gene calls are TRBV7-2 and TRBJ1-2; D is unclear. The CDR3 has 14 amino acids. The V end was cut by 5 bases, the J end by 9 bases, with 19 bases between. Germline V lookup: CDR1 SGHTA, CDR2 FQGNSA.

The chain carries TRBV27 and TRBJ1-1; 8 positions match TRBD1. Per the germline V gene, CDR1 is MNHEY and CDR2 is SMNVEV (reference sequence). The CDR3 sequence is 14 residues long. J was trimmed by 11 bases and V by 7 bases; bases with no gene match: 15. The CDR3 region has the DNA TGTGCCAGCACTTCCTTCCGGGACAGGTCGAAGGCTTTCTTT. Encoded protein: CASTSFRDRSKAFF.

V is TRBV19 and J is TRBJ2-3, with D possibly being TRBD1 (6 bases). The CDR3 covers 15 residues. CDR1 LNHDA and CDR2 SQIVND come from the germline V gene (reference sequence). V was cut by 6 bases and J by 4 bases, with 17 bases left in between. CDR3: CASRPGPRGADTQYF. CDR3 nucleotide sequence: TGTGCCAGTAGACCGGGGCCCAGGGGCGCAGATACGCAGTATTTT.

The V call is TRBV5-1, the J call TRBJ1-2, with D maybe TRBD1 (6 bases). Germline V gene lookup returns CDR1 SGHRS and CDR2 YFSETQ. V was shortened by 4 bases and J by 0 bases, with 16 bases between the two germline ends. The CDR3 runs to 16 residues. The CDR3 loop is CASSPGHPDPNYGYTF. In nucleotides, the CDR3 is TGCGCCAGCAGCCCGGGACATCCGGATCCTAACTATGGCTACACCTTC.

The chain employs TRBV6-4 and TRBJ2-7; unclear D gene. The CDR3 is made up of 15 amino acids. Between the trimmed V and J ends, which lost 7 bases and 4 bases, there was a span of 20 bases. CDR1 is MRHNA and CDR2 is SNTAGT in the germline V gene. CDR3 residues: CASTHPSIGLYEQYF. The CDR3 DNA reads as TGTGCCAGCACTCACCCTAGTATAGGCCTATACGAGCAGTACTTC.

This rearrangement joins TRBV5-6 to TRBJ2-3; 9 nucleotides match TRBD2. Germline V lookup: CDR1 SGHDT, CDR2 YYEEEE. The CDR3 length is 16 residues. The junction had 5 bases not matched to a gene; V was cut back by 3 bases and J by 0 bases. CDR3 bases: TGTGCCAGCAGCTACCTAGCGGGGTCGAGCACAGATACGCAGTATTTT. This codes for CASSYLAGSSTDTQYF.

V gene TRBV5-6 combines with J gene TRBJ1-1; TRBD1 agrees at 11 bases. This CDR3 has 16 amino acids. CDR1 is SGHDT, CDR2 YYEEEE, per germline. J gave up 5 bases and V 1 base, and 7 bases lay outside the gene matches. CDR3 bases: TGTGCCAGCAGCTTGAGGGGGACAGGGGGAAGGACTGAAGCTTTCTTT. Its protein is CASSLRGTGGRTEAFF.

This clone was observed a handful of times. V and J are TRBV5-6 and TRBJ1-5, with unresolved D. The CDR3 is made up of 19 amino acids. The V and J ends lost 4 bases and 0 bases respectively, with 23 bases between them. The V gene's germline CDR1 is SGHDT and CDR2 YYEEEE. CDR3 sequence reads: CASSQYARRPNYSNQPQHF. The DNA of the CDR3 is TGTGCCAGCAGCCAATATGCGAGGCGGCCGAATTATAGCAATCAGCCCCAGCATTTT.

The CDR3: CASSTSNWGETQYF. The CDR3 region has the DNA TGTGCCAGCAGTACTAGCAATTGGGGGGAGACCCAGTACTTC. The V and J genes are TRBV25-1 and TRBJ2-5; tentative D call: TRBD2 (6 bases). The CDR3 has 14 residues. V gave up 5 bases and J gave up 5 bases, with 15 bases separating them. Germline V gene sequence: CDR1 MGHDK, CDR2 SYGVNS.

The chain recombines TRBV13 with TRBJ2-1; D is uncertain. Trimming stripped 3 bases from V and 5 bases from J, with 8 bases between. The CDR3 is made up of 13 amino acids. The germline V gene encodes CDR1 PRHDT and CDR2 FYEKMQ (reference sequence). For the CDR3, the DNA is TGTGCCAGCAGCTTGGAGCGCGACAATGAGCAGTTCTTC. It translates to CASSLERDNEQFF.